This T cell receptor (beta chain) was profiled in a study of T cells expressing NK-cell markers. Study results and caveats: Expanded NKG2C+ T cell clones were not confirmed as HCMV-specific. More than five donors showed dominant NKG2C+ clonotypes comprising about 1.0-7.5% of their CD8+ T cells.

The CDR3 is made up of 14 amino acids. Germline CDR1 and CDR2: SGHRS and YFSETQ. Making the TCR beta cDNA relied on 5'RACE template switching with UMIs. Each CDR3 protein gets one entry in TCRdb, which reprocessed the 5' RACE reads and gives no DNA. The record lists about 460,000 distinct CDR3 sequences, of which the ten most abundant hold about 1.5%. As concerns this clonotype: Its target is unknown.

Sequenced input: blood T cells: a sorted CD56 or NKG2C T cell subset, CD4+ or CD8+ T cells, or bulk PBMC T cells (not recorded which). The sequence came from a woman between 50 and 59 years old in good health. V gene TRBV5-1 combines with J gene TRBJ2-3. CDR3 loop: CASSLASLIDTQYF.